The entry that follows covers one TCR beta chain sequence. A single count supports this clonotype. Its antigen target is currently unknown. No clone much larger than this one lies a single base away; base qualities are absent. One read represents weak support. The data stem from a study of response to subunit inactivated influenza vaccine (dated by TCRdb to the late 2010s). In terms of the full investigation: Deep quantitative profiling of the T cell receptor repertoire was used in the study to follow responses to a trivalent subunit inactivated influenza vaccine.

Receptors were amplified or captured by RT-PCR. The sample was run on an Illumina HiSeq 2500. TCRdb applied fastp at Q25 and MiXCR to the public reads, then kept only in-frame beta chains. Identical CDR3 protein sequences are pooled into one entry, listed with their most common genes and DNA. This sample lists a few hundred thousand distinct CDR3 sequences; about 15% were detected once. Jointly, the top ten make up 11% of the sample. Results and caveats for the whole study, not just this receptor: The authors suggested that each seasonal influenza vaccination may recruit only a limited number of new T cells.

The CDR3 goes from the cysteine to the phenylalanine over 17 residues. Kept here is only the CDR3 DNA, which spans 51 bases and is read in frame from base 1. This TCR was recovered from a man in his fifties who received an inactivated influenza vaccine. Donor details come from another sample of the same person, matched by shared clones. This specimen consisted of PBMCs from blood, obtained 11 to 12 days after vaccination. Recombination joined TRBV21-1 with TRBJ2-5; the D segment call TRBD1 is taken from the table without a DNA check. TRBV21-1 counts as a pseudogene. The CDR3 amino acid sequence is: CASSCPQGDSLQETQYF. In nucleotides, the sequence is TGTGCCAGCAGCTGTCCCCAAGGCGACAGCCTACAAGAGACCCAGTACTTC.